What follows are 24 T cell receptor beta chains derived from one specimen sequenced in a study of shared clonotypes between healthy human individuals (dated by TCRdb to about 2020). The library was prepared using the immunoSEQ multiplex PCR assay. Drawn from immuneACCESS, this table holds only the in-frame rearrangements with V and J called that TCRdb kept. Clones are partly lost; checked studies trace under half to an unresolved V gene and leave the rest unexplained. This sample lists a few million clones; just over 90% were detected once. The ten top clones hold roughly 0.14% of the sample. Sequencing was done on a sample of naive CD4+ T cells sorted from blood. The meaning of the sample's cell subset or site label: CD45RA+ positively selected. These receptors originate from a man younger than 30 in good health.

The CDR3 coding sequence is TGTGCCAGCAGTTGGACAGGGGGCTTGGACGAGCAGTACTTC. Protein product: CASSWTGGLDEQYF. The J gene is TRBJ2-7, the V gene TRBV28, with TRBD1 matching over 11 bases. There are 14 residues in the CDR3. Looked up from germline, CDR1 is MDHEN and CDR2 is SYDVKM. J lost 5 bases, V lost 4 bases, and 4 bases had no gene match.

V usage is TRBV6-6 and J usage is TRBJ2-3; maybe TRBD1 (6 bases). The CDR3 spans 15 residues. Germline CDR1 reads MNHNY; CDR2 reads SVGAGI (reference sequence). V lost 4 bases, J lost 4 bases, and 15 bases lay in between. The CDR3 DNA sequence: TGTGCCAGCAGTTTCCTCGGACAGTTGTCAGATACGCAGTATTTT. This gives the protein CASSFLGQLSDTQYF.

The J gene is TRBJ2-2, the V gene TRBV9; 10 bases map to TRBD2. V was pared by 4 bases and J by 1 base, with 4 bases of the junction left unmatched. Germline V CDR1 and CDR2: SGDLS, YYNGEE. CDR3 length equals 16 residues. Written as DNA, the CDR3 is TGTGCCAGCAGCATACGGACTAGCGGGAACACCGGGGAGCTGTTTTTT. Translation: CASSIRTSGNTGELFF.

This sequence joins TRBV18 and TRBJ1-6; the D gene is possibly TRBD1 (6 bases). CDR1 KGHSH and CDR2 LQKENI come from the germline V gene. The CDR3 has 15 amino acids. Trimming shortened V by 3 bases and J by 5 bases, and 11 bases separated the two germline ends. CDR3 amino acids: CASSPTGLNNSPLHF. In DNA form, the CDR3 reads TGTGCCAGCTCACCGACAGGTTTAAATAATTCACCCCTCCACTTT.

This chain joins TRBV18 and TRBJ1-1; maybe TRBD1 (5 bases). Looked up from germline, CDR1 is KGHSH and CDR2 is LQKENI. The CDR3 length is 15 residues. Trimming took off 0 bases at V and 1 base at J, with 9 bases between the two ends. This CDR3 reads CASSPPGPKNTEAFF. CDR3 sequence (DNA): TGTGCCAGCTCACCACCGGGACCTAAGAACACTGAAGCTTTCTTT.

V usage is TRBV25-1 and J usage is TRBJ1-6, with a weak D call TRBD1 (5 bases). The CDR3 loop spans 16 amino acids. The V gene lost 3 bases and the J gene lost 9 bases, with 18 bases spanning the gap. Per germline, CDR1 MGHDK and CDR2 SYGVNS. CDR3 sequence: CASSEERRDVGSPLHF. The CDR3 DNA reads as TGTGCCAGCAGTGAGGAGAGAAGGGACGTCGGTTCACCCCTCCACTTT.

This clone occurred a few times. V is TRBV5-1 and J is TRBJ2-7, with 11 bases aligning to TRBD1. The CDR3 has 13 residues. J gave up 5 bases and V 3 bases, and 1 base lay outside the gene matches. From germline, CDR1 is SGHRS and CDR2 YFSETQ. This CDR3 is CASSWDRGNEQYF. CDR3 bases: TGCGCCAGCAGCTGGGACAGGGGGAACGAGCAGTACTTC.

The count of this clone is one. The chain is built from TRBV7-2 and TRBJ2-7, with a tentative D call TRBD1 (6 bases). V was pared by 5 bases and J by 5 bases, with 22 bases between. The CDR3 runs to 16 residues. Germline values: CDR1 SGHTA, CDR2 FQGNSA. As DNA, the CDR3 is TGTGCCAGCAGCCCTCAGGCTGGGGGCCCAAGTGACGAGCAGTACTTC. Its translation is CASSPQAGGPSDEQYF.

This clone was counted once. V usage is TRBV4-3 and J usage is TRBJ2-3; D remains ambiguous. Germline CDR1 is LGHNA and CDR2 is YSLEER. The CDR3 totals 16 residues. V lost 1 base, J lost 0 bases, and 11 bases lay in between. In nucleotides, the CDR3 is TGCGCCAGCAGCCAAGGAGAGGTTCCTAGCACAGATACGCAGTATTTT. Amino acid sequence: CASSQGEVPSTDTQYF.

This clone appeared once. CDR3 loop: CASRRGTPAPLPLHF. CDR3 DNA sequence: TGTGCCAGCAGGCGCGGGACTCCGGCCCCTCTCCCCCTCCACTTT. V gene TRBV6-5 combines with J gene TRBJ1-6, with D maybe TRBD1 (5 bases). The length of the CDR3 is 15 residues. Per germline, CDR1 MNHEY and CDR2 SVGAGI. V was cut by 6 bases and J by 13 bases, with 22 bases left in between.

The J gene is TRBJ2-1, the V gene TRBV11-2; 7 positions match TRBD1. Germline V lookup: CDR1 SGHAT, CDR2 FQNNGV. Trimming cost V 6 bases and J 9 bases; bases outside gene matches: 8. This CDR3 has 13 residues. CDR3 residues: CASRRTGVVEQFF. The DNA of the CDR3 is TGTGCCAGCAGGAGAACAGGGGTAGTTGAGCAGTTCTTC.

Comment on this clone: Distinct nucleotide sequences in the sample also encode this CDR3. V gene TRBV6-1 combines with J gene TRBJ1-1; D is unresolved. Germline CDR1 reads MNHNS; CDR2 reads SASEGT. V was pared by 1 base and J by 1 base, with 7 bases between. This CDR3 is 14 amino acids long. The DNA of the CDR3 is TGTGCCAGCAGTGAAGGCCGGGCGAACACTGAAGCTTTCTTT. Amino acids: CASSEGRANTEAFF.

V usage is TRBV5-4 and J usage is TRBJ1-6; 9 nucleotides match TRBD1. The V gene's germline CDR1 is SGHNT and CDR2 YYREEE (reference sequence). Trimming at V came to 5 bases and at J to 7 bases, leaving 13 bases not matched to a gene. This CDR3 comprises 17 residues. CDR3 sequence: CASRFDLGTGRNSPLHF. The CDR3 DNA reads as TGTGCCAGCAGATTTGATCTTGGGACAGGGAGAAATTCACCCCTCCACTTT.

The genes are TRBV6-5 and TRBJ1-2, with D unclear. V lost 1 base, J lost 0 bases, and 6 bases lay in between. In germline, CDR1 is MNHEY, CDR2 SVGAGI. This CDR3 has 14 amino acids. This CDR3 is CASSYLATNYGYTF. DNA of the CDR3: TGTGCCAGCAGTTACTTGGCAACTAACTATGGCTACACCTTC.

This clone came up once. The chain combines TRBV5-4 with TRBJ2-3; D call uncertain. Trimming removed 0 bases from V and 2 bases from J, with 7 bases in between. CDR3 length equals 14 residues. Germline CDR1 reads SGHNT; CDR2 reads YYREEE (reference sequence). For the CDR3, the DNA is TGTGCCAGCAGCTTGGCCGAACCCACAGATACGCAGTATTTT. Protein product: CASSLAEPTDTQYF.

Comments on this clone: In the same sample, other DNA sequences code for this CDR3. This chain links TRBV6-6 with TRBJ2-5; D gene unclear. The CDR3 is 11 amino acids. The V end was cut by 6 bases, the J end by 2 bases, with 4 bases between. Germline V gene data show CDR1 as MNHNY and CDR2 as SVGAGI (reference sequence). Here the CDR3 DNA reads TGTGCCAGCAGCCGTCAAGAGACCCAGTACTTC. It encodes CASSRQETQYF.

The V call is TRBV5-1, the J call TRBJ2-7; 7 bases are shared with TRBD1. Germline V gene data show CDR1 as SGHRS and CDR2 as YFSETQ. V was pared by 5 bases and J by 3 bases, with 8 bases of the junction left unmatched. The CDR3 has 14 residues. CDR3 DNA sequence: TGCGCCAGCAGTCTCTGGCAGGGGGACTACGAGCAGTACTTC. This codes for CASSLWQGDYEQYF.

This chain's CDR3 is CASSQGGTSGAYNEQFF. Here the CDR3 DNA reads TGCGCCAGCAGCCAAGGCGGGACTAGCGGTGCCTACAATGAGCAGTTCTTC. The chain is built from TRBV4-1 and TRBJ2-1, with 11 positions matching TRBD2. The germline V gene has CDR1 MGHRA and CDR2 YSYEKL. V was clipped by 1 base and J by 2 bases; unmatched bases: 4. The CDR3 consists of 17 residues.

The sample holds a few counts of this clone. The chain links TRBV6-5 to TRBJ2-7, with a tentative D call TRBD2 (6 bases). V was cut by 7 bases and J by 2 bases, with 15 bases left in between. In germline, CDR1 is MNHEY, CDR2 SVGAGI. The CDR3 runs to 14 residues. The CDR3 DNA reads TGTGCCAGCACCAAAGCGGGTCGCGCCTACGAGCAGTACTTC. Its protein product is CASTKAGRAYEQYF.

This chain links TRBV14 with TRBJ2-7; D gene uncertain. The CDR3 contains 15 residues. The V and J ends lost 5 bases and 6 bases respectively, with 20 bases between them. Germline V gene sequence: CDR1 SGHDN, CDR2 FVKESK. CDR3 protein: CASSSQTGRSTEQYF. The CDR3 DNA follows: TGTGCCAGCAGCTCTCAGACCGGTCGGAGCACCGAGCAGTACTTC.

V gene TRBV6-1 combines with J gene TRBJ1-4, with TRBD1 as a possible D gene (5 bases). The CDR3 has 14 amino acids. From germline, CDR1 is MNHNS and CDR2 SASEGT. With 0 bases removed from V and 10 bases from J, the gap between germline ends came to 12 bases. The DNA of the CDR3 is TGTGCCAGCAGTGAAGCTGGGACGCGCAGAAAACTGTTTTTT. Translation gives CASSEAGTRRKLFF.

Note on this clone: This specimen includes other DNA sequences encoding the same CDR3. The chain has TRBV7-2 and TRBJ1-1; D ambiguous. Trimming took 2 bases from V and 0 from J, leaving 4 bases between them. The germline V gene encodes CDR1 SGHTA and CDR2 FQGNSA. The CDR3 totals 13 residues. CDR3: CASSLQVNTEAFF. The CDR3 coding sequence is TGTGCCAGCAGCTTACAGGTGAACACTGAAGCTTTCTTT.

This sequence joins TRBV4-3 and TRBJ2-1, with D perhaps given as TRBD1 or TRBD2 (5 bases each). Trimming stripped 0 bases from V and 1 base from J, with 19 bases between. The length of the CDR3 is 19 residues. Germline lookup yields CDR1 LGHNA and CDR2 YSLEER. For the CDR3, the DNA is TGCGCCAGCAGCCAAGACTATACCGGGACGCACAAATCCTACAATGAGCAGTTCTTC. Protein: CASSQDYTGTHKSYNEQFF.

Comments on this clone: The sample holds other DNA sequences that translate to the same CDR3. The genes are TRBV11-2 and TRBJ2-5, with D unresolved. Trimming removed 5 bases from V and 3 bases from J, with 4 bases in between. This CDR3 region has 11 residues. Germline values: CDR1 SGHAT, CDR2 FQNNGV. CDR3 nucleotide sequence: TGTGCCAGCAGCGCGAAAGAGACCCAGTACTTC. Its translation is CASSAKETQYF.